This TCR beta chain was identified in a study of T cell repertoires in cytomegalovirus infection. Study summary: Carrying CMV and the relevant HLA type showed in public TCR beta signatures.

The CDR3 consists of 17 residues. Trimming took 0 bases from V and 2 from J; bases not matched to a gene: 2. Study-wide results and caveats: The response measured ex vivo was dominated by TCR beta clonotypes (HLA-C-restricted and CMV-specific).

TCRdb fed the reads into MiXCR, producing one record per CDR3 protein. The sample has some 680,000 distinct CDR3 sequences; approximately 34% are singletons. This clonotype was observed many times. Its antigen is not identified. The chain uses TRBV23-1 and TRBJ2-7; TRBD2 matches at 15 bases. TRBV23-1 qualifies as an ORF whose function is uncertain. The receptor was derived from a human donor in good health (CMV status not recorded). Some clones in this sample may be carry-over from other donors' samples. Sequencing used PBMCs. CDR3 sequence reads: CASSQSWTSGRAYEQYF. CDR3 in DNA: TGCGCCAGCAGTCAATCCTGGACTAGCGGGAGGGCCTACGAGCAGTACTTC.